The clone carrying this T cell receptor (beta chain) was counted between two and nine times. Its specificity is unknown. Rearranged V-D-J TRB sequences were amplified with a mixed TRB-A/B primer pool. TCRdb re-derived calls from the multiplex PCR reads in MiXCR, one entry per CDR3 protein. The sample includes thousands of distinct CDR3 sequences, 23% of them seen just once. The source of the sample is a study of T cell repertoires in aging, cancer and after chemotherapy. Study details: The full dataset contained several million TCR reads.

Study outcomes and limitations: Median generation probability rose over the chemotherapy interval in each cancer cohort, suggesting rebound thymic output. In healthy donors, age-related TCR diversity loss mainly reflected lost richness. Untreated cancer patients had significantly lower blood TCR diversity than age-matched healthy donors.

Trimming left V 2 bases short and J 2 bases short, with 10 bases between. CDR1 is KGHSH, CDR2 LQKENI, per germline. The CDR3 covers 15 residues. The template was genomic DNA from peripheral blood, not RNA. The TCR comes from a human donor with a blood cancer. The donor label of this sample is uncertain. Sequenced sample: blood. The chain links TRBV18 to TRBJ2-1; D may be TRBD2 (6 bases). CDR3 nucleotide sequence: TGTGCCAGCTCACCAGGTCTAGCGCCCTACAATGAGCAGTTCTTC. Protein sequence: CASSPGLAPYNEQFF.